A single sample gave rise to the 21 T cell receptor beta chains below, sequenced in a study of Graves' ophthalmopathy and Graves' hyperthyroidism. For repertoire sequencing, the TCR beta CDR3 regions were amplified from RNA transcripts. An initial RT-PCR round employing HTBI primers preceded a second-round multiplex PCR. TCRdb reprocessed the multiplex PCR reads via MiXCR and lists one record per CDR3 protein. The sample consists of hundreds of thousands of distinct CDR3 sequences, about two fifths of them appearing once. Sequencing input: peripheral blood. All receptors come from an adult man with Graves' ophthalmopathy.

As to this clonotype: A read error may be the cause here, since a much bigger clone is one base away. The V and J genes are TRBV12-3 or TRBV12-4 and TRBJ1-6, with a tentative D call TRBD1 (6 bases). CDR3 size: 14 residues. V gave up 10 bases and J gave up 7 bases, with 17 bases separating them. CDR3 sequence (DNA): TGTGCCATCAGCCAGGACAGACCGAATTCACCCCTCCACTTT. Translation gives CAISQDRPNSPLHF.

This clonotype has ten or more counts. DNA of the CDR3: TGCAGTGCTAGTGTGGACTCTGGAAACACCATATATTTT. Translating it yields CSASVDSGNTIYF. The chain carries TRBV20-1 and TRBJ1-3; D not resolved. V was trimmed by 3 bases and J by 0 bases, leaving 6 bases between them. Germline V gives CDR1 DFQATT, CDR2 SNEGSKA (reference sequence). The CDR3 sequence is 13 residues long.

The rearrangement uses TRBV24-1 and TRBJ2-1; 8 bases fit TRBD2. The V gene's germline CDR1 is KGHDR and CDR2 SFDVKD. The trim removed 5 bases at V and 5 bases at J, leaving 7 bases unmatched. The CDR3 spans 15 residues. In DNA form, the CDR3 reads TGTGCCACCAGTGTGGCTAGCGGGTACCACAATGAGCAGTTCTTC. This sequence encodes CATSVASGYHNEQFF.

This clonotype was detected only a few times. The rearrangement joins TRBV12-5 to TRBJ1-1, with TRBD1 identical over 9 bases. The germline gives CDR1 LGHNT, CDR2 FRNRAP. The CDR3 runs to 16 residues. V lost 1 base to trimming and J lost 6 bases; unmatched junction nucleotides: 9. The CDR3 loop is CASGLALTGGIAEAFF. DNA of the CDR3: TGTGCTAGTGGTTTGGCCTTAACAGGGGGCATCGCTGAAGCTTTCTTT. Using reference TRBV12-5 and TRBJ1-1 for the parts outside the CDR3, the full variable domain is DARVTQTPRHKVTEMGQEVTMRCQPILGHNTVFWYRQTMMQGLELLAYFRNRAPLDDSGMPKDRFSAEMPDATLATLKIQPSEPRDSAVYFCASGLALTGGIAEAFFGQGTRLTVV.

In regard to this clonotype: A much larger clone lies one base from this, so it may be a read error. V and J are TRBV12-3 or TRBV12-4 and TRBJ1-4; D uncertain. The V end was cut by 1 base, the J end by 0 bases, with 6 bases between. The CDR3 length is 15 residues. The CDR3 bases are TGTGCCAGCAGTTTAGGGCTGACAACTAATGAAAAACTGTTTTTT. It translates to CASSLGLTTNEKLFF.

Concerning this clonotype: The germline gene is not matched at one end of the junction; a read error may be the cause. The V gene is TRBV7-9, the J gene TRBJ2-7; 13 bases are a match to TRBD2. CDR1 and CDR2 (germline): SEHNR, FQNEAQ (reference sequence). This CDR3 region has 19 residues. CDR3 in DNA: TGCGCCAGCAGCCAAGACCGGACCGGGACTAGCGGGACCTCCTACGGGCAGTACTTC. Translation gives CASSQDRTGTSGTSYGQYF.

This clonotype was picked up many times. The CDR3 loop reads CASSFTANTEAFF. The CDR3 bases are TGCGCCAGCAGCTTCACAGCGAACACTGAAGCTTTCTTT. The chain employs TRBV5-1 and TRBJ1-1; no clear D gene. V shed 2 bases and J shed 1 base, with 6 bases lying between them. The CDR3 contains 13 residues. Germline V gives CDR1 SGHRS, CDR2 YFSETQ.

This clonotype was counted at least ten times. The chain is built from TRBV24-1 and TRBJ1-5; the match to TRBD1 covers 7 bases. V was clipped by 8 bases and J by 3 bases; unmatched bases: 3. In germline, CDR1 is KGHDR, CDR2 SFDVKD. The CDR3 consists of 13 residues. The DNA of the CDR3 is TGTGCCACCAAAGGACAGGTCAATCAGCCCCAGCATTTT. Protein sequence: CATKGQVNQPQHF.

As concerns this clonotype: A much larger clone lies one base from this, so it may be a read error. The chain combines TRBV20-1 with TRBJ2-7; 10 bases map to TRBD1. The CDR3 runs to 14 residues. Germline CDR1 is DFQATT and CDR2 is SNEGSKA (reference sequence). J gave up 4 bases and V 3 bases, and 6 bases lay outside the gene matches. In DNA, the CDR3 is TGCAGTGCTAGCAGACAGGGGGCGGGGTACGAGCAGTACTTC. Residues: CSASRQGAGYEQYF.

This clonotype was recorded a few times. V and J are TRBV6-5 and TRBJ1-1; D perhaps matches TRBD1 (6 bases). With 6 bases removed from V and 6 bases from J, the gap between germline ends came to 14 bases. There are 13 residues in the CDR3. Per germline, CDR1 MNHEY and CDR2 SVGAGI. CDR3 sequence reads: CASRDTQGSEAFF. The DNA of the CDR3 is TGTGCCAGCAGGGACACCCAGGGGTCTGAAGCTTTCTTT.

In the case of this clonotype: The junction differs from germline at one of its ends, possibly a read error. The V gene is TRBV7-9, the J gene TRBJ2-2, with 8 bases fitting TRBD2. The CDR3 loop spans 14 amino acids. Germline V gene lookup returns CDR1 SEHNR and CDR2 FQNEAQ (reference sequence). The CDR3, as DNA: TGCGCCAGCAGCCCGGGACTAGGGTCTGGGGAGCTGTTTTTT. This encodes CASSPGLGSGELFF.

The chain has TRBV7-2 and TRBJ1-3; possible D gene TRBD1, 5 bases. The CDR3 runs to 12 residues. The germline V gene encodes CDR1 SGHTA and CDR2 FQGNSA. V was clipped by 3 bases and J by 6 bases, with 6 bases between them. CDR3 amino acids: CASSLGPNTIYF. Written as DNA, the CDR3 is TGTGCCAGCAGCTTGGGGCCAAACACCATATATTTT.

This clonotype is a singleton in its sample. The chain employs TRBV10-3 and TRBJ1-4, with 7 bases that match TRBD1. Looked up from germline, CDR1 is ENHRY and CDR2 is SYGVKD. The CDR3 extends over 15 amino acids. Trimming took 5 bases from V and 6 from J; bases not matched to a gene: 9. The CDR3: CAISKNRGTDEKLFF. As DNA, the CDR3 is TGTGCCATCAGTAAGAACAGGGGAACGGATGAAAAACTGTTTTTT.

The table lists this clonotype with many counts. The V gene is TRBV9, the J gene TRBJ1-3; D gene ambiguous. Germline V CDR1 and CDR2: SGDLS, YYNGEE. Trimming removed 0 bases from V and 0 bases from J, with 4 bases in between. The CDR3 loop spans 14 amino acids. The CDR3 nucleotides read TGTGCCAGCAGCGTAGGCAGCTCTGGAAACACCATATATTTT. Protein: CASSVGSSGNTIYF.

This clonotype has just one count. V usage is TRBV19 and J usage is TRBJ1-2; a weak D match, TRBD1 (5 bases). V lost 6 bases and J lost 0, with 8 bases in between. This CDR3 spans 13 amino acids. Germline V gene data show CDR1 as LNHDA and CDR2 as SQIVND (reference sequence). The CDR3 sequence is CASSWGPNYGYTF. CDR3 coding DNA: TGTGCCAGTAGCTGGGGACCTAACTATGGCTACACCTTC.

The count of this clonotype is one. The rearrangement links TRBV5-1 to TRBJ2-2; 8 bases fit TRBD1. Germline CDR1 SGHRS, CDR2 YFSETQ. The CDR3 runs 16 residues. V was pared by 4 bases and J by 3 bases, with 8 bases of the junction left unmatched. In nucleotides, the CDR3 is TGCGCCAGCAGCCCGCGGACAGGGCGGCACACCGGGGAGCTGTTTTTT. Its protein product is CASSPRTGRHTGELFF.

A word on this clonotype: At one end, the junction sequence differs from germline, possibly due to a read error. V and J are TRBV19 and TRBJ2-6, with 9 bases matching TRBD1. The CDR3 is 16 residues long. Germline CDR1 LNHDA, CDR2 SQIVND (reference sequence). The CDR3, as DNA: TGTGCCAGTAAAGAGCGGGACAGGGACCTAGATGACACTGAAGCTTTC. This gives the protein CASKERDRDLDDTEAF.

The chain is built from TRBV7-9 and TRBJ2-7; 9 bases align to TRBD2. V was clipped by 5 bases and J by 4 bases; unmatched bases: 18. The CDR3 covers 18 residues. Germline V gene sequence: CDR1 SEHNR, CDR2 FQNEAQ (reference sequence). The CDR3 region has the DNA TGTGCCAGCAGCCCTACGAACCCTATAGCGGGAGTTATATACGAGCAGTACTTC. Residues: CASSPTNPIAGVIYEQYF.

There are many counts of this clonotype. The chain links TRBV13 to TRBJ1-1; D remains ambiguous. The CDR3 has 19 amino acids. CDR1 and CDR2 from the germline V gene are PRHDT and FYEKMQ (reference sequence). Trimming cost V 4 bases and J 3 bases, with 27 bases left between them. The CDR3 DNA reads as TGTGCCAGCAGCTCGTCCAAACCCACTACGACGACCCTTTACACTGAAGCTTTCTTT. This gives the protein CASSSSKPTTTTLYTEAFF.

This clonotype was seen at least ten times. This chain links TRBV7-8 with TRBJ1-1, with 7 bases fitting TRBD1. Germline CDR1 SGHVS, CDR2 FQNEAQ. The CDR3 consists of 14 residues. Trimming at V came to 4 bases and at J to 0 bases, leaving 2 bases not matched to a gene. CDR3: CASSSGQMNTEAFF. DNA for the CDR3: TGTGCCAGCAGCTCGGGACAGATGAACACTGAAGCTTTCTTT.

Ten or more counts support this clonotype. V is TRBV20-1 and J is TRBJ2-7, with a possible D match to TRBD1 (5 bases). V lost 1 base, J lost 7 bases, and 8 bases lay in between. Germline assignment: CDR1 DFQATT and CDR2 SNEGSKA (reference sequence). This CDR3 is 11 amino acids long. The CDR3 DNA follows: TGCAGTGCTAGAGGGCACAGGGAGCAGTACTTC. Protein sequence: CSARGHREQYF.